This record looks at one TCR beta chain sequence and its context. The sample is drawn from a study of blood T cell repertoires in COVID-19. Whole-study context: In each case, the material was cDNA or gDNA derived from T cells, B-cell-depleted T cells, or PBMCs.

V was cut by 3 bases and J by 5 bases, with 8 bases left in between. In germline, CDR1 is LNHDA, CDR2 SQIVND (reference sequence). The length of the CDR3 is 13 residues. The table came from immunoSEQ multiplex PCR; TCRdb's copy has only in-frame clones and leaves some out. The profile shows 30,000 or so clones, around 90% of them singletons. The chain couples TRBV19 to TRBJ1-5; D not certain. The TCR sequence derives from a man in his sixties with COVID-19, enrolled during active disease. The sample comprised peripheral blood. CDR3 residues: CASSIKSDQPQHF. DNA for the CDR3: TGTGCCAGTAGTATCAAATCGGATCAGCCCCAGCATTTT.